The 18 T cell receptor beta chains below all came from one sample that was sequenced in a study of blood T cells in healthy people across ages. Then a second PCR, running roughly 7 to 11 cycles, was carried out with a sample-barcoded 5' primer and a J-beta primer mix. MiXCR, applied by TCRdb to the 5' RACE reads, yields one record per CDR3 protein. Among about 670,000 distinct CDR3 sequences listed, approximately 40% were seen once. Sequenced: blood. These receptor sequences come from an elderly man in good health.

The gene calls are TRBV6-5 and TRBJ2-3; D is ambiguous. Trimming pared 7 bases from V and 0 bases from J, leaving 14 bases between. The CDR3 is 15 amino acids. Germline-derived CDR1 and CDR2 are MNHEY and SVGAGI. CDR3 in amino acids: CASTRRRKSTDTQYF. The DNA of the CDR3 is TGTGCCAGCACCCGGCGGAGAAAAAGCACAGATACGCAGTATTTT.

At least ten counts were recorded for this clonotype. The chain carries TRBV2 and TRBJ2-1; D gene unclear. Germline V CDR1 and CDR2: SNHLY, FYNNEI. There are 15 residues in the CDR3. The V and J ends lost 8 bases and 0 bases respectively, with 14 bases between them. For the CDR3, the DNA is TGTGCCAGCGGACCTGGGCAGAGCTCCTACAATGAGCAGTTCTTC. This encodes CASGPGQSSYNEQFF.

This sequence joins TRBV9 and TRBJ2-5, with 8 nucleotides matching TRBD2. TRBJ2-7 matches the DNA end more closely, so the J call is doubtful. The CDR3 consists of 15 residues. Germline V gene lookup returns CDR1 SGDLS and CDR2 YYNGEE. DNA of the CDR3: TGTGCCAGCAGCGTACAGGCGGGAGGAGCCTACGAGCAGTACTTC. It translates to CASSVQAGGAYEQYF.

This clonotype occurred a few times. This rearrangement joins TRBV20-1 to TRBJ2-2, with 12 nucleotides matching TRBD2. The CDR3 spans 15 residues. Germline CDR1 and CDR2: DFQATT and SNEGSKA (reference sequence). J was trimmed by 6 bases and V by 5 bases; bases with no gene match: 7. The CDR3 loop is CSAPGGLAGSGELFF. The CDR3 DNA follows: TGCAGTGCTCCTGGGGGACTAGCGGGCTCCGGGGAGCTGTTTTTT.

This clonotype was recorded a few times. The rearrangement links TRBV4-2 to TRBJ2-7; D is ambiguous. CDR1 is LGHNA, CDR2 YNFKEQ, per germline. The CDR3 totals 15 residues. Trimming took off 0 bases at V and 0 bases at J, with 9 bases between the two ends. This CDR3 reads CASSQDSVLSYEQYF. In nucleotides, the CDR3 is TGTGCCAGCAGCCAAGATTCCGTCCTCTCCTACGAGCAGTACTTC.

The CDR3 spells CASSSPVAQGPNTEAFF. The CDR3, as DNA: TGTGCCAGCAGCTCTCCCGTTGCCCAGGGTCCGAACACTGAAGCTTTCTTT. V is TRBV7-9 and J is TRBJ1-1; D may be TRBD1 (5 bases). V lost 4 bases and J 1 base, leaving 19 bases between the germline ends. This CDR3 comprises 17 residues. Germline V CDR1 and CDR2: SEHNR, FQNEAQ (reference sequence).

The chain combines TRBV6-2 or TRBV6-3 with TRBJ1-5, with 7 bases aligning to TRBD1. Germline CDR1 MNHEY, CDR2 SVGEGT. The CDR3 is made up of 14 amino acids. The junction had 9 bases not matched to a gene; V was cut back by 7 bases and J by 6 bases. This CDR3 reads CASTNRQGGQPQHF. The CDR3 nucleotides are TGTGCCAGCACTAACAGGCAGGGGGGTCAGCCCCAGCATTTT.

The DNA for the CDR3 is TGTGCCAGCAGTAGGACTAGCGGGAGGGTCGAGGAGCAGTACTTC. Its translation is CASSRTSGRVEEQYF. The rearrangement uses TRBV6-2 or TRBV6-3 and TRBJ2-7; 15 bases align to TRBD2. The CDR3 sequence is 15 residues long. Per the germline V gene, CDR1 is MNHEY and CDR2 is SVGEGT. The trim removed 5 bases at V and 7 bases at J, leaving 6 bases unmatched.

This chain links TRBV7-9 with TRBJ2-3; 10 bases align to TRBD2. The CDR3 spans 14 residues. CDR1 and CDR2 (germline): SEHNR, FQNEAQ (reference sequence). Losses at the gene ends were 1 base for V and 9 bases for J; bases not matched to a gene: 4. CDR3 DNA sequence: TGTGCCAGCAGCTTAGTTCTAGCGGGGGTCACGCAGTATTTT. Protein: CASSLVLAGVTQYF.

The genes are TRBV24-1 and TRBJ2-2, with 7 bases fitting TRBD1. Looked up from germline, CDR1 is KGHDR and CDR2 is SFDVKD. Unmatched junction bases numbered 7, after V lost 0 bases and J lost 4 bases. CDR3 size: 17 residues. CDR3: CATSDLGEAGGTGELFF. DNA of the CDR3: TGTGCCACCAGTGATTTGGGGGAAGCAGGGGGCACCGGGGAGCTGTTTTTT.

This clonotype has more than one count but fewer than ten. The CDR3 DNA is TGCAGCGTTGGTGGGGCCCGGTTGGGGCCCCAGCATTTT. As protein: CSVGGARLGPQHF. V usage is TRBV29-1 and J usage is TRBJ1-5; D is possibly TRBD1 (5 bases). Trimming shortened V by 4 bases and J by 9 bases, and 16 bases separated the two germline ends. Germline V gene lookup returns CDR1 SQVTM and CDR2 ANQGSEA. The CDR3 consists of 13 residues.

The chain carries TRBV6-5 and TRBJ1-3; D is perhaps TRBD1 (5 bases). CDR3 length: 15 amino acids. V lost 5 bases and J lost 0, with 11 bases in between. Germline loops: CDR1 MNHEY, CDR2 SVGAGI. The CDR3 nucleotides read TGTGCCAGCAGTGCTTCAGGGCGCTCTGGAAACACCATATATTTT. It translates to CASSASGRSGNTIYF.

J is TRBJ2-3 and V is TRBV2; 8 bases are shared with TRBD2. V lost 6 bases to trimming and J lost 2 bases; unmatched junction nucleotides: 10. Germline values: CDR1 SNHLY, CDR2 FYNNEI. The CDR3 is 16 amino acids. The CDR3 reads CASRTPGLGYTDTQYF. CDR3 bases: TGTGCCAGCAGAACCCCGGGACTAGGGTACACAGATACGCAGTATTTT.

The CDR3 region has the DNA TGCGCCAGCAGCCCGCCCGGGACAGGGGCAAATGAGCAGTTCTTC. Protein sequence: CASSPPGTGANEQFF. The rearrangement uses TRBV5-1 and TRBJ2-1; 10 positions agree with TRBD1. The V gene end was trimmed by 4 bases and the J gene end by 7 bases; junction bases not matched to a gene: 8. CDR3 size: 15 residues. The germline CDR1 and CDR2 sequences are SGHRS and YFSETQ. Supplemented by reference TRBV5-1 and TRBJ2-1, the full variable domain reads KAGVTQTPRYLIKTRGQQVTLSCSPISGHRSVSWYQQTPGQGLQFLFEYFSETQRNKGNFPGRFSGRQFSNSRSEMNVSTLELGDSALYLCASSPPGTGANEQFFGPGTRLTVL.

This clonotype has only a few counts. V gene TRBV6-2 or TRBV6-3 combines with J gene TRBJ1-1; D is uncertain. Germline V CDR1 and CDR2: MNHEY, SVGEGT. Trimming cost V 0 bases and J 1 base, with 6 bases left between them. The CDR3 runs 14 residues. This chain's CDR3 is CASSYSQENTEAFF. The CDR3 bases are TGTGCCAGCAGTTACTCGCAGGAGAACACTGAAGCTTTCTTT.

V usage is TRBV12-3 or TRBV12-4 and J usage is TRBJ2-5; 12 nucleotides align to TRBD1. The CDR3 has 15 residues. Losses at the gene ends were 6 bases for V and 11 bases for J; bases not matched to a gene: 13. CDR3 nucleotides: TGTGCCAGCAGGGTGGGACAGGGGGCTGACAATGAGCAGTACTTC. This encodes CASRVGQGADNEQYF.

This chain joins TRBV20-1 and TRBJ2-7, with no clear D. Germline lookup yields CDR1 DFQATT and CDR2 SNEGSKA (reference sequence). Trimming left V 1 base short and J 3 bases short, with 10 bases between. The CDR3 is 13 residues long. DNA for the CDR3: TGCAGTGCTAGAGGGGTCGTCAACTACGAGCAGTACTTC. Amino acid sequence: CSARGVVNYEQYF.

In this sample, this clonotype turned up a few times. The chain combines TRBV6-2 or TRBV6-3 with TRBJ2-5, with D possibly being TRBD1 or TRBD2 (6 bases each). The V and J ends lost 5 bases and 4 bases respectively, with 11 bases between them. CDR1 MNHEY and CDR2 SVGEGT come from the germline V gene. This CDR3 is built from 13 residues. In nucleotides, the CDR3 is TGTGCCAGCAGTCCGTGGGGGGCAGAGACCCAGTACTTC. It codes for CASSPWGAETQYF.